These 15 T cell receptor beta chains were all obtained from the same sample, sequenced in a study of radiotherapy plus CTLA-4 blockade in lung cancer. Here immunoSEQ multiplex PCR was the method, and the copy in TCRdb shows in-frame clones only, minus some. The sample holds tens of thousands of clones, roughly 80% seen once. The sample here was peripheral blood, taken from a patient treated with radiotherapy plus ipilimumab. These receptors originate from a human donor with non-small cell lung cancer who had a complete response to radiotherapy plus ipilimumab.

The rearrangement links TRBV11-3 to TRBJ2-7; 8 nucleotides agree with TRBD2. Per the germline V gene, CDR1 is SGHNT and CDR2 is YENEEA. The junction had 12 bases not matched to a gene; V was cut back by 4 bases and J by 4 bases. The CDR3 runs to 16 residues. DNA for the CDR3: TGTGCCAGCAGCTGGGATAGCGGGGTTCACCCTTACGAGCAGTACGTC. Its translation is CASSWDSGVHPYEQYV.

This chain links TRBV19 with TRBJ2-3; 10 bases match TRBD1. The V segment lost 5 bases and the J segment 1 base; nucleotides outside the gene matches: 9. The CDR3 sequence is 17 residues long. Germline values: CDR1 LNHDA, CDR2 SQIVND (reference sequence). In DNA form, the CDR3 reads TGTGCCAGTAGTTCGAACCCCGGGACAGGGGGCACAGATACGCAGTATTTT. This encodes CASSSNPGTGGTDTQYF.

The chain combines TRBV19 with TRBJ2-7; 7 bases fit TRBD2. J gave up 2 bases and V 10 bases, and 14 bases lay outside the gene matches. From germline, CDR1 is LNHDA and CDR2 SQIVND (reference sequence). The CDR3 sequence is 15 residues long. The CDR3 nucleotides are TGTGCCACCATCACTCTTTGGGGGGGGGCCTACGAGCAGTACGTC. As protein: CATITLWGGAYEQYV.

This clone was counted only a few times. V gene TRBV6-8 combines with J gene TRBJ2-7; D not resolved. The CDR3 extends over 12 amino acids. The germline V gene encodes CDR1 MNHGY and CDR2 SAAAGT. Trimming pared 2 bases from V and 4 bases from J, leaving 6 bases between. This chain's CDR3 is CASSYRGYEQYV. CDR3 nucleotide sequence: TGTGCCAGCAGTTACCGTGGGTACGAGCAGTACGTC.

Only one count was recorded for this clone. This chain's CDR3 is CASSEGSGSTDTQYF. For the CDR3, the DNA is TGCGCCAGCAGTGAGGGATCTGGAAGCACAGATACGCAGTATTTT. The chain is built from TRBV10-2 and TRBJ2-3; D is unclear. This CDR3 region has 15 residues. Deletions cut 2 bases from V and 0 bases from J, with 9 bases between. In germline, CDR1 is WSHSY, CDR2 SAAADI.

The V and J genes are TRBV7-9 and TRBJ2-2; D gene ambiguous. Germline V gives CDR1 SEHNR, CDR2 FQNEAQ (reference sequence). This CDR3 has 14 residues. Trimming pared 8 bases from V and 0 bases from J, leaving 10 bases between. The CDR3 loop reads CASVSSANTGELFF. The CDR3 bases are TGTGCCAGCGTTAGCAGCGCGAACACCGGGGAGCTGTTTTTT.

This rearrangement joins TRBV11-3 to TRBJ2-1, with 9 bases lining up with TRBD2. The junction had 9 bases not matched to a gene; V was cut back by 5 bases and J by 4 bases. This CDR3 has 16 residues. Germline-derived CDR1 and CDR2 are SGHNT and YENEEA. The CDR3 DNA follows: TGTGCCAGCAGCCCCGGGTGGCGGGGGGGTTACAATGAGCAGTTCTTC. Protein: CASSPGWRGGYNEQFF.

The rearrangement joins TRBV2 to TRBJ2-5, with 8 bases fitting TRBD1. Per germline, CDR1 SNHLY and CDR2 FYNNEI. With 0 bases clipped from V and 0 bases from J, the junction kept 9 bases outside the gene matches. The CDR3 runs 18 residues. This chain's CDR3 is CASSEALLQGAYQETQYF. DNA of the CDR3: TGTGCCAGCAGTGAAGCGCTTCTGCAGGGGGCGTACCAAGAGACCCAGTACTTC.

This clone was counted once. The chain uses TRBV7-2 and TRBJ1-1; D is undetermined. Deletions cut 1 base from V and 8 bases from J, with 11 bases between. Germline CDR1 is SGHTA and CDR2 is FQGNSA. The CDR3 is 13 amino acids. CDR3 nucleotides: TGTGCCAGCAGCTTAGTAGGTCAGGCGGAAGCTTTCTTT. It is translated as CASSLVGQAEAFF.

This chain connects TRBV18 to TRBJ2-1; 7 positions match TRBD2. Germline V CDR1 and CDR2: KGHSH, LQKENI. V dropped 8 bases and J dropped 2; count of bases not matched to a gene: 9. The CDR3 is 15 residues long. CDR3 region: CASAKSSGTYNEQFF. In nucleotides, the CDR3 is TGTGCCAGCGCCAAATCTAGCGGAACCTACAATGAGCAGTTCTTC.

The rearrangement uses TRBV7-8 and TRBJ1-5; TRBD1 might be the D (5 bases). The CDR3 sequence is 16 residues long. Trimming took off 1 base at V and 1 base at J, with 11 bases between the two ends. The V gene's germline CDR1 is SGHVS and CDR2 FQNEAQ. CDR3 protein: CASSLGRTLSNQPQHF. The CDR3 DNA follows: TGTGCCAGCAGCTTAGGTAGGACACTGAGCAATCAGCCCCAGCATTTT. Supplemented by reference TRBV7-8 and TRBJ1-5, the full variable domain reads GAGVSQSPRYKVAKRGQDVALRCDPISGHVSLFWYQQALGQGPEFLTYFQNEAQLDKSGLPSDRFFAERPEGSVSTLKIQRTQQEDSAVYLCASSLGRTLSNQPQHFGDGTRLSIL.

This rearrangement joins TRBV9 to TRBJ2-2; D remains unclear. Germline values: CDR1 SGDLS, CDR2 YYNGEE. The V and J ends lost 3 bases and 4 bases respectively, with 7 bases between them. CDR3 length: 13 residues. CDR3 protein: CASSADVTGELFF. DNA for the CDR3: TGTGCCAGCAGCGCGGACGTCACCGGGGAGCTGTTTTTT.

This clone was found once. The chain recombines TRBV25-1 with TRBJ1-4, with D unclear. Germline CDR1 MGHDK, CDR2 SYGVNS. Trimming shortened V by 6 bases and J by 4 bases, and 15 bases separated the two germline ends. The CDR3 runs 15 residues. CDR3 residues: CASSSHLQRNEKLFF. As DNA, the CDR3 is TGTGCCAGCAGCTCCCACTTACAGCGTAATGAAAAACTGTTTTTT.

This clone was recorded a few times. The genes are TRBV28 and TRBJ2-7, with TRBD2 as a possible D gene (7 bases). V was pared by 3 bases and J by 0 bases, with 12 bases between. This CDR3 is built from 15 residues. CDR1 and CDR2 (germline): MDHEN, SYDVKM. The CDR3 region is CASSFPRGASYEQYF. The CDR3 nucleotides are TGTGCCAGCAGTTTCCCACGGGGGGCCTCCTACGAGCAGTACTTC.

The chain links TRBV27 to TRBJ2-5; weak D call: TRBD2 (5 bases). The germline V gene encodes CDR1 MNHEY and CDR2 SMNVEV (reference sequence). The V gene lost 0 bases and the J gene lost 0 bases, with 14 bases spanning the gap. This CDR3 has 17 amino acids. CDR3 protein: CASSLSFLARYQETQYF. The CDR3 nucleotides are TGTGCCAGCAGTTTATCGTTCCTAGCAAGGTACCAAGAGACCCAGTACTTC.